The clone carrying this T cell receptor beta chain turned up a few times. Its antigen is unknown. The sample contains more than one DNA sequence encoding this CDR3. This sample is drawn from a study of T cells in tumors after PD-1 blockade. Study-level background: Daily vismodegib 150 mg continued in a subset of anti-PD-1-treated patients. Peripheral blood samples averaged around 38,000 unique clonotypes and 113,528 templates.

Study-wide findings and caveats: Roughly 42% of tumor TCR clonotypes were also found in blood.

TCRdb keeps only in-frame clones here, not all; method: immunoSEQ multiplex PCR. In the table there are 13,000 to 15,000 clones, about 80% of which are singletons. The CDR3 spans 14 residues. The V gene lost 0 bases and the J gene lost 3 bases, with 6 bases spanning the gap. Germline CDR1 SEHNR, CDR2 FQNEAQ (reference sequence). This chain joins TRBV7-9 and TRBJ1-5; D gene uncertain. The starting material was PBMCs, obtained after anti-PD-1 treatment. This TCR was sampled from a human donor with basal cell carcinoma. CDR3 coding DNA: TGTGCCAGCAGCTTAGCTACAGCCAATCAGCCCCAGCATTTT. Protein product: CASSLATANQPQHF.